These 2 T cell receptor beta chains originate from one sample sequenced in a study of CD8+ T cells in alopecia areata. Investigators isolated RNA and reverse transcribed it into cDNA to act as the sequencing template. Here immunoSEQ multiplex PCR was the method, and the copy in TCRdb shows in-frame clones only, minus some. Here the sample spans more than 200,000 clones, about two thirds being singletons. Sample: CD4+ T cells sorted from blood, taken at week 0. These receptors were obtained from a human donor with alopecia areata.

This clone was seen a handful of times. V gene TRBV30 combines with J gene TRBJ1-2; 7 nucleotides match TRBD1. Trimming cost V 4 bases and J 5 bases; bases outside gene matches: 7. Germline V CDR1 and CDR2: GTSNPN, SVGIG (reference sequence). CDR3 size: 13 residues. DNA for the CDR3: TGTGCCTGGACCCGGACAGGACTTTATGGCTACACCTTC. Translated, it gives CAWTRTGLYGYTF.

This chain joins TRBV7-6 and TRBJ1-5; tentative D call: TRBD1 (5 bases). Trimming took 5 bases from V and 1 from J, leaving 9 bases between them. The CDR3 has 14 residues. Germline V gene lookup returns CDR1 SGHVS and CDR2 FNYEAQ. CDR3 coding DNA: TGTGCCAGCAGCAGGGACGGGAGCAATCAGCCCCAGCATTTT. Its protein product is CASSRDGSNQPQHF.